What follows are 8 T cell receptor beta chains derived from one specimen sequenced in a study of T cell responses to AZD1222 COVID-19 vaccine. Some clones are missing from TCRdb's copy, which holds only in-frame ones; the method was immunoSEQ multiplex PCR. The table lists roughly 150,000 clones, over 90% of them singletons. The sequencing here drew on peripheral blood, taken on day 0 of AZD1222 vaccination. The receptor set was obtained from an adult in good health.

The chain is built from TRBV12-3 or TRBV12-4 and TRBJ2-7; maybe TRBD2 (5 bases). V was clipped by 5 bases and J by 7 bases, with 12 bases between them. The CDR3 is 12 residues long. The CDR3 sequence: CASSHGLGEQYF. Written as DNA, the CDR3 is TGTGCCAGCAGTCACGGACTGGGGGAGCAGTACTTC.

The rearrangement joins TRBV10-3 to TRBJ2-7; D remains ambiguous. CDR3 length: 13 amino acids. Per the germline V gene, CDR1 is ENHRY and CDR2 is SYGVKD. Deletions cut 3 bases from V and 0 bases from J, with 6 bases between. This CDR3 is CAISERTSYEQYF. The CDR3 bases are TGTGCCATCAGTGAACGGACCTCCTACGAGCAGTACTTC.

The CDR3 coding sequence is TGTGCCAGCAGTGAGGTGGGGCGAAACTATGGCTACACCTTC. This encodes CASSEVGRNYGYTF. V usage is TRBV2 and J usage is TRBJ1-2, with D perhaps matching TRBD1 (5 bases). The V end lost 3 bases, the J end lost 2 bases, and 10 bases lay between the germline ends. Germline CDR1 is SNHLY and CDR2 is FYNNEI. The CDR3 is made up of 14 amino acids.

The V and J genes are TRBV2 and TRBJ2-7; D may be TRBD1 (6 bases). The CDR3 runs 14 residues. Germline CDR1 and CDR2: SNHLY and FYNNEI. The V and J ends lost 6 bases and 3 bases respectively, with 15 bases between them. CDR3 loop: CASSLQGYRYEQYF. CDR3 coding DNA: TGTGCCAGCAGCTTACAGGGTTATCGCTACGAGCAGTACTTC.

V and J are TRBV27 and TRBJ2-3; TRBD2 matches 9 bases. The CDR3 runs 14 residues. Trimming removed 10 bases from V and 0 bases from J; junction bases left unmatched: 5. Germline loops: CDR1 MNHEY, CDR2 SMNVEV (reference sequence). The CDR3 here is CATRTSASTDTQYF. DNA of the CDR3: TGTGCCACCCGGACTAGCGCTAGCACAGATACGCAGTATTTT.

CDR3 DNA sequence: TGTGCCAGCAGCTTTCGGGGGACACTCTCCTACAATGAGCAGTTCTTC. Encoded protein: CASSFRGTLSYNEQFF. This chain connects TRBV7-9 to TRBJ2-1; D possibly matches TRBD1 or TRBD2 (6 bases each). The V gene's germline CDR1 is SEHNR and CDR2 FQNEAQ (reference sequence). V gave up 3 bases and J gave up 0 bases, with 12 bases separating them. This CDR3 comprises 16 residues.

This chain uses TRBV11-2 with TRBJ2-7, with a possible D match to TRBD1 (6 bases). The V gene lost 1 base and the J gene lost 0 bases, with 13 bases spanning the gap. This CDR3 has 16 amino acids. Germline CDR1 is SGHAT and CDR2 is FQNNGV. As DNA, the CDR3 is TGTGCCAGCAGCTTAGGGACAGCAGTGAGCTCCTACGAGCAGTACTTC. Translation gives CASSLGTAVSSYEQYF.

The rearrangement joins TRBV29-1 to TRBJ1-1; D is unclear. V lost 5 bases and J lost 6, with 10 bases in between. Germline-derived CDR1 and CDR2 are SQVTM and ANQGSEA. This CDR3 has 11 residues. The CDR3 region is CSVQRESEAFF. DNA for the CDR3: TGCAGCGTTCAACGGGAGTCTGAAGCTTTCTTT.